This section outlines one T cell receptor beta chain sequence together with its context. V was trimmed by 4 bases and J by 4 bases, leaving 14 bases between them. CDR3 length equals 14 residues. Germline lookup yields CDR1 SGHRS and CDR2 YFSETQ. These data belong to a study of blood T cell repertoires in COVID-19. Overall study context: Samples of COVID-19 (acute and convalescent) were obtained from the United States, Italy and Spain. T cells, B-cell-depleted T cells, or PBMCs supplied cDNA or gDNA.

Per the study methods: Estimated nucleated cell counts came from reference gene primer amplification. This table comes from immunoSEQ multiplex PCR, and its TCRdb copy is limited to in-frame clones, with some not included. V, J and clone size are taken as reported in that table, and D and trimming were inferred from the DNA itself. This table has around 180,000 clones, 70% to 90% appearing once. Sequencing was performed on peripheral blood. The source of this sequence is a woman under 40 with active or convalescent COVID-19. The V call is TRBV5-1, the J call TRBJ1-1; tentative D call: TRBD1 (6 bases). The CDR3 reads CASSPQQGITEAFF. In nucleotides, the CDR3 is TGCGCCAGCAGCCCCCAACAGGGCATCACTGAAGCTTTCTTT.